This TCR beta chain comes out of a study of early T cells in non-severe SARS-CoV-2 infection. Study details: Sequencing of bulk RNA from unsorted whole blood was done, without chain pairing.

Findings and caveats of the study: VDJdb-based matching was biased toward anti-spike CD8 responses and missed private and CD4 specificities.

Unique molecular identifiers were added to individual cDNA molecules. A single record per CDR3 protein comes from TCRdb applying MiXCR to the 5' RACE reads. The table includes 80,000 to 95,000 distinct CDR3 sequences, 10% to 15% detected once. Germline-derived CDR1 and CDR2 are SGHTA and FQGNSA. V gave up 2 bases and J gave up 2 bases, with 13 bases separating them. This CDR3 region has 15 residues. As to this clonotype: No antigen is known for it.

The sample taken for sequencing was whole blood. This clonotype originated in an adult who was a healthcare worker with PCR-confirmed SARS-CoV-2 infection or an uninfected control (not recorded which). V is TRBV7-2 and J is TRBJ2-7; a possible D gene is TRBD2 (5 bases). DNA of the CDR3: TGTGCCAGCAGCTTATTCCGCGGGCCAGCCTACGAGCAGTACTTC. As protein: CASSLFRGPAYEQYF.